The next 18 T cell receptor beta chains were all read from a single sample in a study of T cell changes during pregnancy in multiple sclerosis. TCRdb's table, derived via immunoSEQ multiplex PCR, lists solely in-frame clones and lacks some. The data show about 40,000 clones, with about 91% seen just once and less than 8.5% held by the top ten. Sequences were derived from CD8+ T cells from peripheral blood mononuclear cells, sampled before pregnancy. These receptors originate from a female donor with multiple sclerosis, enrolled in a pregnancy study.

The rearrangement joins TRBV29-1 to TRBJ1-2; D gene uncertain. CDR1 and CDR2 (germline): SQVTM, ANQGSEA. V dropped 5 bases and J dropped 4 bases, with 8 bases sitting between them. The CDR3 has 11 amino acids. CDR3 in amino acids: CSVRTGYGYTF. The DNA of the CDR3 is TGCAGCGTTCGAACGGGCTATGGCTACACCTTC.

CDR3 nucleotide sequence: TGTGCCAGTAGTATCGGTGCGGGGAACACTGAAGCTTTCTTT. This codes for CASSIGAGNTEAFF. V and J are TRBV19 and TRBJ1-1; D is uncertain. CDR1 is LNHDA, CDR2 SQIVND, per germline (reference sequence). The ends were cut back, 3 bases at V and 1 base at J, with 9 bases in the middle. The CDR3 consists of 14 residues.

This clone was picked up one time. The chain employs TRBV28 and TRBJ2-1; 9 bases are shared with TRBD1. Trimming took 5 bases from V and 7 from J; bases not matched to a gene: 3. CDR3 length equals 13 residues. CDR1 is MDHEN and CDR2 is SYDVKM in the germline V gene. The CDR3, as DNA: TGTGCCAGCAGTCCCGGGACAGGGAATGAGCAGTTCTTC. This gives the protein CASSPGTGNEQFF.

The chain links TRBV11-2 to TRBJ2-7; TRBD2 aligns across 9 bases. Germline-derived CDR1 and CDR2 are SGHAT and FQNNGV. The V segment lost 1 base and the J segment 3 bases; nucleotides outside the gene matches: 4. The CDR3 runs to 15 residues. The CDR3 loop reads CASSLGPSGNYEQYF. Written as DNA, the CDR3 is TGTGCCAGCAGCTTAGGGCCTAGCGGGAACTACGAGCAGTACTTC.

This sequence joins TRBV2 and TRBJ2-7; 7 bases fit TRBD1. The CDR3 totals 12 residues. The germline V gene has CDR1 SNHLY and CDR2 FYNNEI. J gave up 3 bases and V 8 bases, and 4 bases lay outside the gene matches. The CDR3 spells CASQGQYYEQYF. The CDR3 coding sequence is TGTGCCAGCCAGGGACAGTACTACGAGCAGTACTTC.

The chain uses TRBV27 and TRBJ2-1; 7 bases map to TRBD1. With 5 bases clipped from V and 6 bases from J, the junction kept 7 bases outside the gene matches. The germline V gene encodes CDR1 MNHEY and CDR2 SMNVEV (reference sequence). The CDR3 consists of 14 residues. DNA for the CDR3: TGTGCCAGCAGTCCGTACCGACAGGGCAATGAGCAGTTCTTC. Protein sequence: CASSPYRQGNEQFF.

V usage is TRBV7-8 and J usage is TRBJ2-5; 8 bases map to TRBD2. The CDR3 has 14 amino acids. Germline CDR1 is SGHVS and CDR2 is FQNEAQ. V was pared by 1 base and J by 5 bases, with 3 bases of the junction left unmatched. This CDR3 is CASSLGASGETQYF. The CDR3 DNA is TGTGCCAGCAGCTTAGGGGCTAGCGGGGAGACCCAGTACTTC. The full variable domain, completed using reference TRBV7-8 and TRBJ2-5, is GAGVSQSPRYKVAKRGQDVALRCDPISGHVSLFWYQQALGQGPEFLTYFQNEAQLDKSGLPSDRFFAERPEGSVSTLKIQRTQQEDSAVYLCASSLGASGETQYFGPGTRLLVL.

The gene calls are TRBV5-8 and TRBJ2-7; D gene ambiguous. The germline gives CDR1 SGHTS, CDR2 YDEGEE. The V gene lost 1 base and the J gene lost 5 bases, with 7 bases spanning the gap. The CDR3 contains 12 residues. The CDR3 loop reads CASSLQVHEQYF. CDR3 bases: TGTGCCAGCAGCTTGCAGGTTCACGAGCAGTACTTC.

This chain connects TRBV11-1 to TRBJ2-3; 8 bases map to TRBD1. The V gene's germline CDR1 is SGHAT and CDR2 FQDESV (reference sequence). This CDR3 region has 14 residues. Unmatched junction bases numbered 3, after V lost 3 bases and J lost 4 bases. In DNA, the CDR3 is TGTGCCAGCAGCTTCGACAGGGGTGCAGATACGCAGTATTTT. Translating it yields CASSFDRGADTQYF. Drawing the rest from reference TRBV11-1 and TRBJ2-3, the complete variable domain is EAEVAQSPRYKITEKSQAVAFWCDPISGHATLYWYRQILGQGPELLVQFQDESVVDDSQLPKDRFSAERLKGVDSTLKIQPAELGDSAMYLCASSFDRGADTQYFGPGTRLTVL.

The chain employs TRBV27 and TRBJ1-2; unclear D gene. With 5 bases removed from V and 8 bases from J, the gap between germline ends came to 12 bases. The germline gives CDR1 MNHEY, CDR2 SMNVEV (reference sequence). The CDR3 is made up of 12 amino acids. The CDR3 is CASSGTMEGYTF. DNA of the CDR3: TGTGCCAGCAGTGGAACTATGGAAGGCTACACCTTC.

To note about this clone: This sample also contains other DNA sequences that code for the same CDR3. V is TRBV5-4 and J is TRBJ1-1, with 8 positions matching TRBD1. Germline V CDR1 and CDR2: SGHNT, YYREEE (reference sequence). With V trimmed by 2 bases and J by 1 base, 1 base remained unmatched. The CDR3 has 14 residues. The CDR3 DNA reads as TGTGCCAGCAGCTTTGGACAGGGGAACACTGAAGCTTTCTTT. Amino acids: CASSFGQGNTEAFF.

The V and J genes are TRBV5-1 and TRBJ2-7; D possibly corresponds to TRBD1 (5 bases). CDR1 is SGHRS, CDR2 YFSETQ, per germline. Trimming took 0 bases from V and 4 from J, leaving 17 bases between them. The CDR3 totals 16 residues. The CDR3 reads CASSLGTGWKDYEQYF. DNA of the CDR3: TGCGCCAGCAGCTTGGGAACAGGTTGGAAGGATTACGAGCAGTACTTC. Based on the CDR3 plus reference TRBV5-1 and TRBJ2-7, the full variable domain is KAGVTQTPRYLIKTRGQQVTLSCSPISGHRSVSWYQQTPGQGLQFLFEYFSETQRNKGNFPGRFSGRQFSNSRSEMNVSTLELGDSALYLCASSLGTGWKDYEQYFGPGTRLTVT.

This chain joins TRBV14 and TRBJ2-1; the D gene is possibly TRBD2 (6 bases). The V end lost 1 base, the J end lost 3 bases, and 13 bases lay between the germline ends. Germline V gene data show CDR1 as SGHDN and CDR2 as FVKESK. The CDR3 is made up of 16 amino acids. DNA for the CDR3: TGTGCCAGCAGCCAAGTCGGGGGTTTTTACTACAATGAGCAGTTCTTC. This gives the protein CASSQVGGFYYNEQFF.

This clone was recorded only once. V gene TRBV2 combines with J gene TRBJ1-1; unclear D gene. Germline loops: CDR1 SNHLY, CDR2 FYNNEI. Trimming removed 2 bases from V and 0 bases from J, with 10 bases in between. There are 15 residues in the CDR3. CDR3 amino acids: CASSETRAMNTEAFF. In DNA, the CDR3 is TGTGCCAGCAGTGAAACGAGGGCCATGAACACTGAAGCTTTCTTT.

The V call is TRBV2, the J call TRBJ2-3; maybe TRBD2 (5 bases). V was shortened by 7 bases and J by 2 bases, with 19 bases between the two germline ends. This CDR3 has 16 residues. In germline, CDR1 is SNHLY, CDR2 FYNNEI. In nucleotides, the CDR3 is TGTGCCAGCAATTTTGGACTTGGGGTCTCCACAGATACGCAGTATTTT. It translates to CASNFGLGVSTDTQYF. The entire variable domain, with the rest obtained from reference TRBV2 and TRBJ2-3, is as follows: EPEVTQTPSHQVTQMGQEVILRCVPISNHLYFYWYRQILGQKVEFLVSFYNNEISEKSEIFDDQFSVERPDGSNFTLKIRSTKLEDSAMYFCASNFGLGVSTDTQYFGPGTRLTVL.

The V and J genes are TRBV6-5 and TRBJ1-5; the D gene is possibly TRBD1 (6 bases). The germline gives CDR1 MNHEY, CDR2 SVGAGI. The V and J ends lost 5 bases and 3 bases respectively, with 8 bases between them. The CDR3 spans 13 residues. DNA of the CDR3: TGTGCCAGCAGTACAGGGTTCAATCAGCCCCAGCATTTT. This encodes CASSTGFNQPQHF.

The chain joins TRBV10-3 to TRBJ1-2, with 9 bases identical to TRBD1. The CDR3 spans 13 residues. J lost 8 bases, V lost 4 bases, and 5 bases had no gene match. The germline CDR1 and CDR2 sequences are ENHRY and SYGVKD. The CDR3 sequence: CAISVGDRDGYTF. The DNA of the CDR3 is TGTGCCATCAGTGTTGGGGACAGGGACGGCTACACCTTC.

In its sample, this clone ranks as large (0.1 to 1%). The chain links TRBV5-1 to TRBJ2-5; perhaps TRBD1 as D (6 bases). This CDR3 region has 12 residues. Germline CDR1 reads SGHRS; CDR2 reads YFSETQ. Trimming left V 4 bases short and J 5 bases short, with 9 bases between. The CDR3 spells CASSPDRETQYF. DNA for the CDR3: TGCGCCAGCAGCCCAGACAGGGAGACCCAGTACTTC. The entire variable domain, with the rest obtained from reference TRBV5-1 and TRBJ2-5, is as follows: KAGVTQTPRYLIKTRGQQVTLSCSPISGHRSVSWYQQTPGQGLQFLFEYFSETQRNKGNFPGRFSGRQFSNSRSEMNVSTLELGDSALYLCASSPDRETQYFGPGTRLLVL.